These 9 T cell receptor beta chains share one sample of origin, sequenced in a study of Graves' ophthalmopathy and Graves' hyperthyroidism. Using RNA transcripts, the TCR beta CDR3 regions were amplified. The first-round RT-PCR employed HTBI primers together with the Qiagen OneStep RT-PCR kit. A multiplex PCR was then performed as the second round. TCRdb passed the multiplex PCR reads through MiXCR, listing each CDR3 protein once. The sample contains 580,000 or so distinct CDR3 sequences, 39% of which appear only once. Sequencing was carried out using peripheral blood or thyroid tissue (not recorded which). The receptors originated from an adult man with Graves' hyperthyroidism.

This rearrangement joins TRBV5-1 to TRBJ2-1, with 7 bases lining up with TRBD1. The CDR3 loop spans 17 amino acids. Germline V gene lookup returns CDR1 SGHRS and CDR2 YFSETQ. With 0 bases clipped from V and 8 bases from J, the junction kept 14 bases outside the gene matches. The CDR3 sequence is CASSLVSGLGGSDEQFF. The CDR3 DNA reads as TGCGCCAGCAGCTTGGTTTCGGGTTTAGGGGGCTCGGATGAGCAGTTCTTC.

This clonotype was picked up many times. The chain joins TRBV5-5 to TRBJ2-2; no firm D call. Between the trimmed V and J ends, which lost 4 bases and 2 bases, there was a span of 9 bases. The CDR3 sequence is 14 residues long. Germline values: CDR1 SGHKS, CDR2 YYEKEE (reference sequence). Here the CDR3 reads CASSMDGNTGELFF. The CDR3 nucleotides are TGTGCCAGCAGCATGGACGGCAACACCGGGGAGCTGTTTTTT. Full variable domain (outside the CDR3, taken from reference TRBV5-5 and TRBJ2-2): DAGVTQSPTHLIKTRGQQVTLRCSPISGHKSVSWYQQVLGQGPQFIFQYYEKEERGRGNFPDRFSARQFPNYSSELNVNALLLGDSALYLCASSMDGNTGELFFGEGSRLTVL.

This clonotype was observed many times. This rearrangement joins TRBV20-1 to TRBJ1-5, with D unresolved. Germline V gene data show CDR1 as DFQATT and CDR2 as SNEGSKA (reference sequence). Between the trimmed V and J ends, which lost 0 bases and 0 bases, there was a span of 9 bases. The CDR3 totals 15 residues. The chain's CDR3 is CSAREARGSNQPQHF. As DNA, the CDR3 is TGCAGTGCTAGAGAAGCCCGGGGTAGCAATCAGCCCCAGCATTTT.

This clonotype has ten or more counts. The chain is built from TRBV7-8 and TRBJ1-3; 9 bases are shared with TRBD1. Trimming took 3 bases from V and 0 from J; bases not matched to a gene: 3. The CDR3 extends over 16 amino acids. Germline V lookup: CDR1 SGHVS, CDR2 FQNEAQ. The chain's CDR3 is CASSFPGQGSGNTIYF. CDR3 sequence (DNA): TGTGCCAGCAGCTTTCCGGGACAGGGCTCTGGAAACACCATATATTTT.

Only a few counts were recorded for this clonotype. CDR3 loop: CASILPPVITGIFDEQYF. In DNA, the CDR3 is TGTGCCAGCATCCTTCCCCCGGTCATAACAGGGATTTTCGACGAGCAGTACTTC. The chain couples TRBV7-9 to TRBJ2-7; tentatively, D is TRBD1 (6 bases). V gave up 7 bases and J gave up 5 bases, with 30 bases separating them. The germline gives CDR1 SEHNR, CDR2 FQNEAQ (reference sequence). This CDR3 is built from 18 residues.

The DNA of the CDR3 is TGTGCCAGCAATGACAGGGGCATGAATAGCAATCAGCCCCAGCATTTT. This codes for CASNDRGMNSNQPQHF. The genes are TRBV12-3 or TRBV12-4 and TRBJ1-5; 8 bases map to TRBD1. V lost 7 bases, J lost 0 bases, and 8 bases stayed unmatched. CDR3 size: 16 residues.

This clonotype was recorded a few times. An end of the junction differs from the germline gene, which may be a read error. This chain links TRBV14 with TRBJ2-5; perhaps TRBD2 as D (6 bases). The CDR3 totals 15 residues. Looked up from germline, CDR1 is SGHDN and CDR2 is FVKESK. The CDR3 DNA sequence: TGTGCCAGCAGCCATAGGACTACCCTCCAAGAGACCCAGTGCTTC. It specifies CASSHRTTLQETQCF.

Ten or more counts support this clonotype. This rearrangement joins TRBV5-1 to TRBJ2-7, with 12 bases matching TRBD2. The CDR3 loop spans 17 amino acids. V lost 4 bases to trimming and J lost 3 bases; unmatched junction nucleotides: 11. Germline loops: CDR1 SGHRS, CDR2 YFSETQ. CDR3 sequence: CASSPRTSGTPRYEQYF. The CDR3 nucleotides read TGCGCCAGCAGCCCTAGGACTAGCGGGACCCCTCGCTACGAGCAGTACTTC.

This clonotype was detected many times. The CDR3 loop reads CASSLGGLGNTIYF. In DNA form, the CDR3 reads TGTGCCAGCAGCTTGGGAGGGCTTGGAAACACCATATATTTT. The V call is TRBV12-3 or TRBV12-4, the J call TRBJ1-3; D unclear. Deletions cut 6 bases from V and 3 bases from J, with 12 bases between. This CDR3 comprises 14 residues.